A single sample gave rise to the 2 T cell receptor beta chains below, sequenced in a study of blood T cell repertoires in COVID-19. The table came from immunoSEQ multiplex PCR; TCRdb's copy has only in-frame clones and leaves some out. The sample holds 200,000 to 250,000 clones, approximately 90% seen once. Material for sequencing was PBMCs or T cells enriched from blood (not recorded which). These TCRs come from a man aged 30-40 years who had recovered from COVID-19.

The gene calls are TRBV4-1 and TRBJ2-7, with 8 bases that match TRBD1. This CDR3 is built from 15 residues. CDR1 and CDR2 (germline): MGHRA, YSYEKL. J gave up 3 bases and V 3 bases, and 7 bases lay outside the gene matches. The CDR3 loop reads CASSQLRDRYYEQYF. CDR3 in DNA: TGCGCCAGCAGCCAGCTCCGGGACAGGTACTACGAGCAGTACTTC.

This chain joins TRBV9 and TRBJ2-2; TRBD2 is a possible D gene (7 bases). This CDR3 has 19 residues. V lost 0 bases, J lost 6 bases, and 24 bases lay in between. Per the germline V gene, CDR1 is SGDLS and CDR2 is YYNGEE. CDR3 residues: CASSVGLIGGLAASGELFF. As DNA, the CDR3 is TGTGCCAGCAGCGTAGGTCTGATTGGGGGCCTAGCGGCATCCGGGGAGCTGTTTTTT.